These 25 T cell receptor beta chains came from one sample sequenced in a study of T-cell memory formation after mild COVID-19. TCRdb reanalysed the 5' RACE reads using MiXCR and keeps one entry per CDR3 protein. The sample has about 400,000 distinct CDR3 sequences, under 25% seen once. Sequenced input: PBMCs or a T cell subset sorted from them (not recorded which). These receptors all stem from an adult woman who had mild COVID-19 (a few samples of this study predate the infection). Cell type and time point are not known.

This clonotype was picked up a small number of times. The CDR3 bases are TGTGCCAGCAGCCAGGGGTACGCCCGCACAGATACGCAGTATTTT. It encodes CASSQGYARTDTQYF. This chain connects TRBV3-1 to TRBJ2-3; D call uncertain. Germline V lookup: CDR1 LGHDT, CDR2 YNNKEL (reference sequence). The CDR3 length is 15 residues. The germline V and J ends were trimmed by 3 bases and 1 base, with 11 bases remaining between them.

V is TRBV2 and J is TRBJ1-2, with D possibly TRBD1 on 6 matching bases. Trimming took 1 base from V and 5 from J, leaving 14 bases between them. The CDR3 contains 15 residues. Germline-derived CDR1 and CDR2 are SNHLY and FYNNEI. The CDR3 bases are TGTGCCAGCAGTGAAGAGGGGCAGGGGCCTTATGGCTACACCTTC. This gives the protein CASSEEGQGPYGYTF.

The chain carries TRBV7-2 and TRBJ2-2, with 7 bases lining up with TRBD2. Germline values: CDR1 SGHTA, CDR2 FQGNSA. With V trimmed by 1 base and J by 6 bases, 8 bases remained unmatched. The CDR3 runs 16 residues. The CDR3 region has the DNA TGTGCCAGCAGCTTAGTAGCGCGGGAGATGGCCGGGGAGCTGTTTTTT. The encoded protein is CASSLVAREMAGELFF.

This clonotype showed up just a few times. This chain links TRBV18 with TRBJ2-3; maybe TRBD1 (6 bases). The V and J ends lost 4 bases and 0 bases respectively, with 11 bases between them. The CDR3 loop spans 15 amino acids. From germline, CDR1 is KGHSH and CDR2 LQKENI. The CDR3, as DNA: TGTGCCAGCTCACGCGCTCAGGGGAGCACAGATACGCAGTATTTT. This sequence encodes CASSRAQGSTDTQYF.

This clonotype showed up just once. The rearrangement uses TRBV5-1 and TRBJ2-7; no definite D call. CDR3 size: 15 residues. V was trimmed by 1 base and J by 0 bases, leaving 11 bases between them. The germline V gene has CDR1 SGHRS and CDR2 YFSETQ. This CDR3 reads CASSLSASSSYEQYF. Written as DNA, the CDR3 is TGCGCCAGCAGCTTGTCGGCTTCGAGCTCCTACGAGCAGTACTTC. The entire variable domain, with the rest obtained from reference TRBV5-1 and TRBJ2-7, is as follows: KAGVTQTPRYLIKTRGQQVTLSCSPISGHRSVSWYQQTPGQGLQFLFEYFSETQRNKGNFPGRFSGRQFSNSRSEMNVSTLELGDSALYLCASSLSASSSYEQYFGPGTRLTVT.

This chain connects TRBV5-1 to TRBJ2-7; D might be TRBD2 (6 bases). The CDR3 runs to 16 residues. CDR1 SGHRS and CDR2 YFSETQ come from the germline V gene. With 0 bases removed from V and 2 bases from J, the gap between germline ends came to 15 bases. The CDR3 here is CASSLGDREFTYEQYF. CDR3 in DNA: TGCGCCAGCAGCTTGGGGGACCGGGAGTTCACCTACGAGCAGTACTTC.

The chain uses TRBV7-3 and TRBJ2-3; D not resolved. The V end was cut by 5 bases, the J end by 3 bases, with 15 bases between. The CDR3 has 15 amino acids. CDR1 is SGHTA and CDR2 is FQGTGA in the germline V gene. DNA of the CDR3: TGTGCCAGCAGCCCATTGAGGAGATCGACAGATACGCAGTATTTT. Encoded protein: CASSPLRRSTDTQYF.

This chain uses TRBV3-1 with TRBJ1-1, with TRBD1 as a possible D gene (5 bases). The CDR3 has 13 amino acids. Trimming stripped 4 bases from V and 9 bases from J, with 15 bases between. The germline CDR1 and CDR2 sequences are LGHDT and YNNKEL (reference sequence). CDR3 nucleotide sequence: TGTGCCAGCAGCCTCCTCACCGGGACGAAAGCTTTCTTT. Translation gives CASSLLTGTKAFF.

This clonotype has just a few counts. CDR3 in DNA: TGTGCCAGCAGCTCCGATGACGCTTCAAGGGAGCAGTACTTC. Translation: CASSSDDASREQYF. The V gene is TRBV9, the J gene TRBJ2-7; D gene ambiguous. The CDR3 runs to 14 residues. V lost 4 bases to trimming and J lost 7 bases, with 18 bases between them. Germline-derived CDR1 and CDR2 are SGDLS and YYNGEE.

This clonotype has only one observation. This rearrangement joins TRBV6-2 or TRBV6-3 to TRBJ2-7; D may be TRBD1 (6 bases). Germline CDR1 and CDR2: MNHEY and SVGEGT. The CDR3 is 15 amino acids. The germline V and J ends were trimmed by 6 bases and 0 bases, with 15 bases remaining between them. CDR3 bases: TGTGCCAGCAGGGGATACGGGACACACTCCTACGAGCAGTACTTC. Amino acids: CASRGYGTHSYEQYF.

The gene calls are TRBV5-1 and TRBJ2-1, with 8 bases lining up with TRBD2. J gave up 4 bases and V 0 bases, and 3 bases lay outside the gene matches. The CDR3 is 15 amino acids. The V gene's germline CDR1 is SGHRS and CDR2 YFSETQ. The CDR3, as DNA: TGCGCCAGCAGCTTGGGAGTAGCGGGGTACAATGAGCAGTTCTTC. Protein product: CASSLGVAGYNEQFF.

The chain employs TRBV2 and TRBJ1-5; possibly TRBD1 for D (6 bases). Trimming took 1 base from V and 7 from J, leaving 17 bases between them. The CDR3 runs 16 residues. Germline lookup yields CDR1 SNHLY and CDR2 FYNNEI. CDR3 DNA sequence: TGTGCCAGCAGTGAAGGGTGGCCAGGGGACGGCCAGCCCCAGCATTTT. Protein: CASSEGWPGDGQPQHF.

The sample holds many counts of this clonotype. The chain links TRBV12-3 or TRBV12-4 to TRBJ2-5, with D possibly being TRBD2 (7 bases). This CDR3 is built from 14 residues. Trimming left V 3 bases short and J 5 bases short, with 13 bases between. This chain's CDR3 is CASSFWGGKETQYF. CDR3 DNA: TGTGCCAGCAGTTTCTGGGGGGGCAAGGAGACCCAGTACTTC.

The V gene is TRBV29-1, the J gene TRBJ2-3, with D uncertain. From germline, CDR1 is SQVTM and CDR2 ANQGSEA. Trimming removed 1 base from V and 6 bases from J, with 11 bases in between. The CDR3 consists of 13 residues. The CDR3 spells CSVEGLVLDTQYF. Here the CDR3 DNA reads TGCAGCGTTGAAGGCCTAGTGCTGGATACGCAGTATTTT.

The chain uses TRBV6-2 or TRBV6-3 and TRBJ1-2; D unclear. Germline V gene data show CDR1 as MNHEY and CDR2 as SVGEGT. The germline V and J ends were trimmed by 6 bases and 4 bases, with 18 bases remaining between them. The CDR3 loop spans 15 amino acids. CDR3 nucleotide sequence: TGTGCCAGCAGCCCCTCCCCCGGGATCCGCTATGGCTACACCTTC. Its translation: CASSPSPGIRYGYTF.

The V and J genes are TRBV12-3 or TRBV12-4 and TRBJ2-3; 9 bases map to TRBD2. The CDR3 loop spans 16 amino acids. Trimming at V came to 3 bases and at J to 4 bases, leaving 8 bases not matched to a gene. Written as DNA, the CDR3 is TGTGCCAGCAGTTTGTCCGTAGCGGGGGCCCCAGATACGCAGTATTTT. It is translated as CASSLSVAGAPDTQYF.

The V call is TRBV5-1, the J call TRBJ2-1; a weak D match, TRBD2 (6 bases). Germline lookup yields CDR1 SGHRS and CDR2 YFSETQ. The V gene lost 4 bases and the J gene lost 4 bases, with 15 bases spanning the gap. The CDR3 consists of 15 residues. CDR3: CASSLPGGVYNEQFF. DNA of the CDR3: TGCGCCAGCAGCCTGCCTGGCGGGGTGTACAATGAGCAGTTCTTC.

This clonotype was picked up one time. The chain uses TRBV27 and TRBJ2-2; D might be TRBD1 or TRBD2, each matching 5 bases. Trimming shortened V by 10 bases and J by 1 base, and 16 bases separated the two germline ends. Germline V gives CDR1 MNHEY, CDR2 SMNVEV (reference sequence). This CDR3 is built from 15 residues. CDR3 amino acids: CATLPPGLNTGELFF. The CDR3 bases are TGTGCCACCCTCCCCCCGGGGCTGAACACCGGGGAGCTGTTTTTT.

This clonotype has a handful of counts. This chain uses TRBV2 with TRBJ2-7; 11 nucleotides match TRBD2. CDR3 length: 14 amino acids. The V gene end was trimmed by 7 bases and the J gene end by 3 bases; junction bases not matched to a gene: 5. In germline, CDR1 is SNHLY, CDR2 FYNNEI. Here the CDR3 DNA reads TGTGCCAGCATCCTTAGCGGGAGGGTCTACGAGCAGTACTTC. Residues: CASILSGRVYEQYF.

There are a few counts of this clonotype. This CDR3 reads CASSRENTDTQYF. For the CDR3, the DNA is TGTGCCAGCAGTCGAGAGAACACAGATACGCAGTATTTT. This sequence joins TRBV2 and TRBJ2-3; D is unresolved. This CDR3 spans 13 amino acids. Trimming pared 5 bases from V and 2 bases from J, leaving 8 bases between. Germline V lookup: CDR1 SNHLY, CDR2 FYNNEI.

This rearrangement joins TRBV6-1 to TRBJ1-1; D is unclear. V was clipped by 8 bases and J by 5 bases, with 12 bases between them. This CDR3 region has 12 residues. Germline lookup yields CDR1 MNHNS and CDR2 SASEGT. CDR3: CASRKEGTEAFF. The CDR3 coding sequence is TGTGCCAGCCGTAAGGAGGGAACTGAAGCTTTCTTT.

A few counts support this clonotype. The chain joins TRBV7-3 to TRBJ1-5; TRBD1 aligns across 9 bases. The CDR3 totals 13 residues. Germline V gene sequence: CDR1 SGHTA, CDR2 FQGTGA. V gave up 5 bases and J gave up 9 bases; unmatched junction bases: 5. The CDR3 nucleotides read TGTGCCAGCAGCCGAGGACAGGGGTCGCCCCAGCATTTT. Protein: CASSRGQGSPQHF.

This clonotype has a handful of counts. V and J are TRBV10-3 and TRBJ1-2; D might be TRBD1 (6 bases). CDR1 ENHRY and CDR2 SYGVKD come from the germline V gene. This CDR3 has 18 amino acids. V dropped 4 bases and J dropped 2 bases, with 23 bases sitting between them. The CDR3 DNA sequence: TGTGCCATCAGTGGAGGACTAACAGGGAGCTATAGAAACTATGGCTACACCTTC. It yields the protein CAISGGLTGSYRNYGYTF.

This clonotype was seen a few times. The chain recombines TRBV5-1 with TRBJ2-1; 13 bases line up with TRBD2. CDR1 SGHRS and CDR2 YFSETQ come from the germline V gene. The trim removed 4 bases at V and 5 bases at J, leaving 6 bases unmatched. The CDR3 contains 16 residues. CDR3 region: CASSPRTSGGDNEQFF. DNA for the CDR3: TGCGCCAGCAGCCCTAGGACTAGCGGGGGAGACAATGAGCAGTTCTTC.

This clonotype was detected a few times. The V call is TRBV20-1, the J call TRBJ1-1; D possibly corresponds to TRBD1 (5 bases). V was pared by 6 bases and J by 5 bases, with 10 bases between. Germline CDR1 DFQATT, CDR2 SNEGSKA (reference sequence). The CDR3 consists of 11 residues. The CDR3 region has the DNA TGCAGTGCACGACAGAGTACTGAAGCTTTCTTT. Protein sequence: CSARQSTEAFF.